Only a few counts were recorded for the clone carrying this T cell receptor beta chain. What it recognizes is unknown. This entry is derived from a study of cytomegalovirus exposure and HLA in healthy donors. Study background: Some 87 million unique TCRs from HLA-typed donors were held in an early release of data. Genetic ancestry analysis placed around 76% of the 350 to 500 donors that were genotyped in the Caucasian-associated cluster.

Study results and caveats: Association of a missense DCLRE1C variant with TCR beta V- and J-gene trimming was reported in a later analysis.

Primers: 60 Vbeta forward and 13 Jbeta reverse. Assay: immunoSEQ multiplex PCR; the TCRdb copy retains only in-frame clones and omits some. The data show 280,000 or so clones, 85% to 90% seen once. CDR1 KGHSH and CDR2 LQKENI come from the germline V gene. V shed 2 bases and J 4 bases; nucleotides not matched to a gene: 2. This CDR3 comprises 13 residues. Sequencing was done on a sample of PBMCs. This sequence joins TRBV18 and TRBJ2-7, with 7 bases lining up with TRBD1. The origin of this receptor is a woman aged 18-29 years in good health and CMV-seronegative. The CDR3 reads CASSPGTAYEQYF. The CDR3 DNA follows: TGTGCCAGCTCACCAGGGACAGCTTACGAGCAGTACTTC.